This is a list of T cell receptor beta chains from one sample in a study of OX40 agonist ivuxolimab in advanced cancers. Assay: immunoSEQ multiplex PCR; the TCRdb copy retains only in-frame clones and omits some. This sample carries approximately 80,000 clones, around 94% of them seen once, and the ten largest clones take around 10%. This specimen consisted of CD4+ or CD8+ T cells sorted from blood, obtained in a trial of the OX40 agonist ivuxolimab. The receptors come from an adult with an advanced solid tumor such as melanoma, head and neck, liver or kidney cancer. Both conserved end residues are part of each CDR3. The D gene is left open where the match is weak. Clone size appears in some rows only: once, few, many, or a class for an expanded clone.

J gene,clone size,D gene,V gene,CDR3 DNA,CDR3 protein
TRBJ2-1,NA,TRBD2,TRBV13,TGTGCCAGCAGCTATTATGGGACTAGCGAAGATGAGCAGTTCTTC,CASSYYGTSEDEQFF
TRBJ2-3,once,NA,TRBV7-9,TGTGCCAGCAGCTTAGACAGGGAAGAGGCAGATACGCAGTATTTT,CASSLDREEADTQYF
TRBJ2-7,NA,NA,TRBV25-1,TGTGCCAGCAGTGAATGGGGCAACGAGCAGTACTTC,CASSEWGNEQYF
TRBJ1-5,NA,NA,TRBV19,TGTGCCAGTAGTATAGATCGGGGGGCAGGGTTAAATGACAATCAGCCCCAGCATTTT,CASSIDRGAGLNDNQPQHF
TRBJ1-1,NA,NA,TRBV5-4,TGTGCCAGCAGCTTGGTATACGGAGTTAACACTGAAGCTTTCTTT,CASSLVYGVNTEAFF
TRBJ1-2,NA,TRBD1,TRBV5-6,TGTGCCAGCAGTGCCGGGACAGGGGCAATCTATGGCTACACCTTC,CASSAGTGAIYGYTF
TRBJ2-7,once,TRBD1,TRBV11-2,TGTGCCAGCAGCTTAGAATTGGGACAGGGATTCTCCTACGAGCAGTACTTC,CASSLELGQGFSYEQYF
TRBJ2-3,once,NA,TRBV19,TGTGCCAGTAGTCTGGTCTTTGGCACAGATACGCAGTATTTT,CASSLVFGTDTQYF
TRBJ1-1,NA,NA,TRBV9,TGTGCCAGCAGCGTAGTGAGACACCTAAACACTGAAGCTTTCTTT,CASSVVRHLNTEAFF
TRBJ2-7,once,NA,TRBV5-6,TGTGCCAGCAGCGCGCCGGGGTCCCCTTACGAGCAGTACTTC,CASSAPGSPYEQYF
TRBJ1-1,once,TRBD1,TRBV29-1,TGCAGCGTTGAGCAGGGGGGCTACACTGAAGCTTTCTTT,CSVEQGGYTEAFF
TRBJ2-7,NA,NA,TRBV9,TGTGCCAGCAGCGTAGCGGAGGGGAAGAGCTCCTACGAGCAGTACTTC,CASSVAEGKSSYEQYF